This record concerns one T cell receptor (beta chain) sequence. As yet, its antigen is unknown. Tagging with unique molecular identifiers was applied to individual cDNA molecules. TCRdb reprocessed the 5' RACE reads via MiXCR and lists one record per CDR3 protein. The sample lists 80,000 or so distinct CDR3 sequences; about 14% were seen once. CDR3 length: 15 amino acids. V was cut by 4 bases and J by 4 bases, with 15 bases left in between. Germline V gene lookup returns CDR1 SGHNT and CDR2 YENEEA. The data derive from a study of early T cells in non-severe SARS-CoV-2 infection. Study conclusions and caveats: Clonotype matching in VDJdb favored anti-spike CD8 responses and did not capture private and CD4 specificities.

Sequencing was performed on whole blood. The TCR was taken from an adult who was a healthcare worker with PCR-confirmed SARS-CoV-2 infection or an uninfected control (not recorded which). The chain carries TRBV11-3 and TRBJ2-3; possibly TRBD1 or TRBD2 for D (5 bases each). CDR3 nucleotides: TGTGCCAGCAGCTCCCTTGGGGGAGACGCAGATACGCAGTATTTT. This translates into CASSSLGGDADTQYF. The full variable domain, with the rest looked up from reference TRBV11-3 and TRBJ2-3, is EAGVVQSPRYKIIEKKQPVAFWCNPISGHNTLYWYLQNLGQGPELLIRYENEEAVDDSQLPKDRFSAERLKGVDSTLKIQPAELGDSAVYLCASSSLGGDADTQYFGPGTRLTVL.